The present TCR beta chain was sequenced within a study of vaccination and CD4 T cells after COVID-19 (dated by TCRdb to about 2022). For the study in its entirety: Every convalescent patient had a positive nasal swab PCR test for SARS-CoV-2, with mild disease in about nine patients and severe disease in one. The convalescent cohort comprised six males and four females, including two Hispanic individuals, seven Caucasians, two Asians and one multiracial person. Participants got two doses of the Pfizer-BioNTech BNT162b2 vaccine (n=8) or two doses of the Moderna mRNA-1273 vaccine (n=2). Post-COVID blood samples were collected from convalescent patients a median of around 100 days after diagnosis, with a range of roughly 35 to 161 days. Post-vaccine blood samples were collected a median of approximately eleven weeks after the second vaccine dose, ranging from roughly 13 to 250 days. Three convalescent patients gave samples both early after vaccination (day 14) and late after vaccination (days 161 to 241). The spike-specific CD4+ TCR repertoire was compared before and after mRNA vaccination in around ten COVID-19 convalescent patients and several infection-naive healthy vaccine recipients.

General findings and caveats noted by the study authors: The study included relatively few convalescent patients and did not analyze early timepoints after natural infection. In convalescent patients, a median approximately 90% of post-vaccine SARS-CoV-2-reactive clones were detected only after vaccination, suggesting vaccine-specific priming. Although the median number of SARS-CoV-2-reactive clonotypes went up from 21 after infection to 38 after vaccination, the increase was not significant. Of the vaccine-specific clones found in convalescent patients, nearly all (304 of 307) were mono-reactive for SARS-CoV-2 spike instead of being cross-reactive with common cold coronaviruses.

As concerns this clonotype: The antigen this receptor binds is unknown. The junction departs from the called germline gene at one end, perhaps through a read error.

The CDR3 runs 11 amino acids, cysteine and phenylalanine included. Just CDR3 DNA is preserved here, 33 bases in frame from base 1. The germline V gene yields MDHEN for CDR1 and SYDVKM for CDR2. The protocol used for the library was PCR. Sequencing was performed on an Illumina iSeq 100. The authors' pipeline ran thus. Non-productive sequences were removed, and CDR3s not starting with C, not ending with F or W, or shorter than 7 amino acids were discarded. Levenshtein distances (stringdist) and unrooted phylogenetic trees (ape) in R version 3.6.1 were used to assess CDR3 homology. Clones were called with MiXCR by TCRdb after fastp trimmed the public reads at Q25, and only in-frame beta chains were retained. Identical CDR3 protein sequences are pooled into one entry, listed with their most common genes and DNA. The V and J calls and clone size are TCRdb's, not the authors'. Counted in this sample were tens of thousands of distinct CDR3 sequences; approximately 49% of them appeared once. The ten most abundant clones make up 5% to 6% of the sample.

The time point label of this sample denotes: late sampling 161 to 241 days after vaccination in three convalescent patients. The positive SARS-CoV-2 PCR tests of the convalescent patients were dated from March to December 2020, before the Alpha, Beta and Delta variants emerged in the United States. Ficoll-Paque Plus gradient centrifugation was used to isolate PBMCs from whole blood, and the isolated PBMCs were then either used fresh or cryopreserved at -140C. The chain links TRBV28 with TRBJ2-1, with the identity of the D gene unclear. This clonotype was obtained from a human donor who had recovered from COVID-19. Specimen: CD4+ T cells from blood, collected about 7 months after SARS-CoV-2 vaccination. The nucleotide sequence is TGTGCCAGCAGCGGTCTGGCGGAGCAATTCTTC. Its protein product is CASSGLAEQFF.